Below, 4 T cell receptor beta chains from the same sample are listed, as sequenced in a study of beta chain features in type 1 diabetes. Of the isolated RNA, all was reverse transcribed, and so the sequenced material was expressed TCRB transcripts. Sequencing used immunoSEQ multiplex PCR; TCRdb keeps in-frame clones, though not all of them. The sample lists 250,000 to 350,000 clones, 11% occurring once. Sample: naive CD4+ T cells from blood. The receptors originated from a woman aged 25 to 39 in good health.

The chain has TRBV27 and TRBJ2-1, with a weak D call TRBD1 (6 bases). CDR3 length equals 14 residues. CDR1 is MNHEY and CDR2 is SMNVEV in the germline V gene (reference sequence). Trimming took off 2 bases at V and 8 bases at J, with 13 bases between the two ends. The CDR3 DNA is TGTGCCAGCAGTTTAAGGGGGTCTCAGGATGAGCAGTTCTTC. The encoded protein is CASSLRGSQDEQFF.

CDR3 in amino acids: CASSLGLAGSNEQFF. The CDR3 DNA is TGTGCCAGCTCTTTAGGACTAGCGGGAAGCAATGAGCAGTTCTTC. V is TRBV18 and J is TRBJ2-1, with TRBD2 matching over 12 bases. The V gene end was trimmed by 6 bases and the J gene end by 6 bases; junction bases not matched to a gene: 6. This CDR3 is 15 amino acids long. CDR1 and CDR2 (germline): KGHSH, LQKENI.

The chain carries TRBV19 and TRBJ2-3; TRBD1 might be the D (5 bases). With 4 bases removed from V and 7 bases from J, the gap between germline ends came to 9 bases. Germline V CDR1 and CDR2: LNHDA, SQIVND (reference sequence). The CDR3 is made up of 12 amino acids. Here the CDR3 reads CASSSDRYTQYF. The CDR3 DNA reads as TGTGCCAGTAGTAGCGACAGATATACGCAGTATTTT.

The rearrangement joins TRBV28 to TRBJ2-7; 8 nucleotides line up with TRBD2. Germline CDR1 reads MDHEN; CDR2 reads SYDVKM. Trimming removed 3 bases from V and 3 bases from J; junction bases left unmatched: 4. The CDR3 totals 14 residues. CDR3 in DNA: TGTGCCAGCAGTTTCGGGACTAGTCTCTACGAGCAGTACTTC. Protein: CASSFGTSLYEQYF.